A single sample is the source of the 6 T cell receptor beta chains below, sequenced in a study of T cell changes during pregnancy in multiple sclerosis (dated by TCRdb to between 2017 and 2020). Libraries came from the immunoSEQ multiplex PCR assay. Here the immuneACCESS table is served through TCRdb, limited to in-frame sequences with V and J called. Missing clones are a known gap in these copies; in checked studies unresolved V genes cover under half, and the rest lacks a known reason. For this sample the table gives some 21,000 clones, of which over 80% were detected only once. Around 14% of the sample comes from the top ten. The sequencing used CD8+ T cells from peripheral blood mononuclear cells, collected in the first trimester of pregnancy. These receptors were collected from a female donor in good health, enrolled as a control in a pregnancy study.

The rearrangement uses TRBV7-9 and TRBJ2-7; the match to TRBD2 covers 8 bases. The CDR3 length is 14 residues. Germline CDR1 and CDR2: SEHNR and FQNEAQ (reference sequence). Trimming took 5 bases from V and 6 from J; bases not matched to a gene: 9. Here the CDR3 reads CASSPPGGAGEQYF. The CDR3 DNA reads TGTGCCAGCAGCCCCCCGGGGGGGGCGGGCGAGCAGTACTTC.

The chain joins TRBV10-3 to TRBJ2-7; 12 bases match TRBD2. The CDR3 has 13 amino acids. The germline gives CDR1 ENHRY, CDR2 SYGVKD. The J segment lost 5 bases and the V segment lost 10 bases, leaving 6 bases of the junction unmatched. CDR3: CASASGGAHEQYF. The DNA of the CDR3 is TGTGCCAGCGCTAGCGGGGGGGCCCACGAGCAGTACTTC.

V and J are TRBV6-1 and TRBJ1-5; a possible D gene is TRBD1 (5 bases). Between the trimmed V and J ends, which lost 2 bases and 2 bases, there was a span of 19 bases. The length of the CDR3 is 18 residues. The germline V gene encodes CDR1 MNHNS and CDR2 SASEGT. In DNA, the CDR3 is TGTGCCAGCAGTGAATCGATGTCAGGGTGGGTAGGCAATCAGCCCCAGCATTTT. Translation gives CASSESMSGWVGNQPQHF.

The chain links TRBV10-3 to TRBJ2-7; 9 positions match TRBD1. CDR1 and CDR2 from the germline V gene are ENHRY and SYGVKD. Unmatched junction bases numbered 10, after V lost 5 bases and J lost 2 bases. This CDR3 has 16 residues. CDR3 residues: CAISIPSGQGAYEQYF. The CDR3 DNA reads as TGTGCCATCAGTATTCCTTCGGGACAGGGTGCCTACGAGCAGTACTTC.

The rearrangement uses TRBV30 and TRBJ1-5; 7 bases are shared with TRBD1. V shed 0 bases and J 4 bases; nucleotides not matched to a gene: 3. Germline CDR1 is GTSNPN and CDR2 is SVGIG (reference sequence). This CDR3 has 14 residues. Here the CDR3 DNA reads TGTGCCTGGAGTGTGGGCAGGGGGAATCAGCCCCAGCATTTT. It encodes CAWSVGRGNQPQHF.

The chain uses TRBV28 and TRBJ2-5; 12 bases line up with TRBD2. This CDR3 has 16 residues. J lost 5 bases, V lost 5 bases, and 9 bases had no gene match. In germline, CDR1 is MDHEN, CDR2 SYDVKM. The CDR3 coding sequence is TGTGCCAGCAGTCCCACCGGCCTAGCGGGAGGGGAGACCCAGTACTTC. This codes for CASSPTGLAGGETQYF.